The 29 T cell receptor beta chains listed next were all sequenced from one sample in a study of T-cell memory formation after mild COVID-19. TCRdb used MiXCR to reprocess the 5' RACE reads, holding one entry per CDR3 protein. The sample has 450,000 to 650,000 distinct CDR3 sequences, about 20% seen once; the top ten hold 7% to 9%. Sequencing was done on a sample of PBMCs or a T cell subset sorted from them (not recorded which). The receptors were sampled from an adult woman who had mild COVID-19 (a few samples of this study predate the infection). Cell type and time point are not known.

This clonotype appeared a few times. The CDR3 loop reads CASSLFGGGDSYNEQFF. CDR3 in DNA: TGTGCCAGCAGCTTATTTGGAGGAGGGGACTCCTACAATGAGCAGTTCTTC. The V call is TRBV7-9, the J call TRBJ2-1, with D perhaps matching TRBD2 (6 bases). Germline V gene data show CDR1 as SEHNR and CDR2 as FQNEAQ (reference sequence). CDR3 length: 17 amino acids. Deletions cut 2 bases from V and 0 bases from J, with 14 bases between.

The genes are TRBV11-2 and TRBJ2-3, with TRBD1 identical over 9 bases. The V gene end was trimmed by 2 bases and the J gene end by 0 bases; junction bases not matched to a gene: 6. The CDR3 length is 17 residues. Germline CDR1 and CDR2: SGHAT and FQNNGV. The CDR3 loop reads CASSLKRTGASTDTQYF. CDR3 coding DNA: TGTGCCAGCAGCTTAAAGCGGACAGGGGCCAGCACAGATACGCAGTATTTT.

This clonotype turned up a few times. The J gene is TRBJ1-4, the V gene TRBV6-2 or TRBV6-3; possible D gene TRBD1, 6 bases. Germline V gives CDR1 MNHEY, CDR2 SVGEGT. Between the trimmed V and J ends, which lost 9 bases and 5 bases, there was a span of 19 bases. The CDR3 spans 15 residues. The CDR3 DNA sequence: TGTGCCAGTGAGCCTTCGGACAGTGCGAATGAAAAACTGTTTTTT. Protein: CASEPSDSANEKLFF.

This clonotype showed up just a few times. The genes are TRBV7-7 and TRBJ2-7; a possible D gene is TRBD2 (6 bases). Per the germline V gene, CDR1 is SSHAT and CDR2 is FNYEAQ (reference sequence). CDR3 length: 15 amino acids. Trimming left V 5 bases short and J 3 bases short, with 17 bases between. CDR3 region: CASSHSSGGDYEQYF. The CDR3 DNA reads TGTGCCAGCAGCCACTCGTCCGGCGGGGACTACGAGCAGTACTTC. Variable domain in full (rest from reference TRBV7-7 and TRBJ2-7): GAGVSQSPRYKVTKRGQDVTLRCDPISSHATLYWYQQALGQGPEFLTYFNYEAQPDKSGLPSDRFSAERPEGSISTLTIQRTEQRDSAMYRCASSHSSGGDYEQYFGPGTRLTVT.

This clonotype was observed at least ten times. The CDR3 coding sequence is TGTGCCAGCAGTTCTGGGGTCCGAGACACTTCCTACGAGCAGTACTTC. The encoded protein is CASSSGVRDTSYEQYF. V usage is TRBV12-3 or TRBV12-4 and J usage is TRBJ2-7; D gene ambiguous. V was cut by 4 bases and J by 1 base, with 17 bases left in between. The CDR3 extends over 16 amino acids.

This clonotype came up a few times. The CDR3 protein is CAISEGLAGNLDQTDTQYF. The CDR3 nucleotides are TGTGCCATCAGTGAGGGGCTAGCGGGTAACCTGGATCAGACAGATACGCAGTATTTT. V gene TRBV10-3 combines with J gene TRBJ2-3, with 8 nucleotides matching TRBD2. Germline trimming cut 2 bases from V and 3 bases from J; bases unmatched to any gene: 16. There are 19 residues in the CDR3. The germline CDR1 and CDR2 sequences are ENHRY and SYGVKD.

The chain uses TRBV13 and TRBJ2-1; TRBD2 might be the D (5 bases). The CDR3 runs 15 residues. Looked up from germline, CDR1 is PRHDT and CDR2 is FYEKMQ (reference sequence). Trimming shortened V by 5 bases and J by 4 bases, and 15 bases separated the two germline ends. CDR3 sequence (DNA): TGTGCCAGCAGCCCGACCAGAGGAGGATACAATGAGCAGTTCTTC. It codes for CASSPTRGGYNEQFF.

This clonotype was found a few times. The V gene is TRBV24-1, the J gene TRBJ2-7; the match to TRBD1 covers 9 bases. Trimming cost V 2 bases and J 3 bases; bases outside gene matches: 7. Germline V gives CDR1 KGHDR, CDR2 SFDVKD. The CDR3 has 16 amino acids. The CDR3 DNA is TGTGCCACCAGTGATTATGACGGGACAGGGCACTACGAGCAGTACTTC. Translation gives CATSDYDGTGHYEQYF.

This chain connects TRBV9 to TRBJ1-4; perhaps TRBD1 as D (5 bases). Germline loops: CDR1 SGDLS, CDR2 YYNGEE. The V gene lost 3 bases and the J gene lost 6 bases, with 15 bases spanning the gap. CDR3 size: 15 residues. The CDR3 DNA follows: TGTGCCAGCAGCGCAAAAAGTGGACAATATGAAAAACTGTTTTTT. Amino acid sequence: CASSAKSGQYEKLFF.

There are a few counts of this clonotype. Here the CDR3 DNA reads TGCGCCAGCAGCTTGATCGACAGGGCAGGGGAGCAGTACTTC. It is translated as CASSLIDRAGEQYF. V and J are TRBV5-1 and TRBJ2-7; 7 bases map to TRBD1. This CDR3 has 14 amino acids. V gave up 1 base and J gave up 7 bases; unmatched junction bases: 8. Per germline, CDR1 SGHRS and CDR2 YFSETQ.

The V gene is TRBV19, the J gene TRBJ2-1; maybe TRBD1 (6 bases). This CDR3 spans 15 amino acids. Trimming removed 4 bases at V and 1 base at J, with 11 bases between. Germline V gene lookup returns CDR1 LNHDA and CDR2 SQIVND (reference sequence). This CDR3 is CASSRDRYSYNEQFF. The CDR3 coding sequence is TGTGCCAGTAGTAGAGACAGGTATTCCTACAATGAGCAGTTCTTC.

The chain's CDR3 is CAAEAGRNTGELFF. CDR3 in DNA: TGTGCCGCCGAGGCTGGTCGGAACACCGGGGAGCTGTTTTTT. V is TRBV5-6 and J is TRBJ2-2, with D unresolved. The CDR3 runs to 14 residues. V was clipped by 10 bases and J by 1 base, with 14 bases between them. Germline V gene data show CDR1 as SGHDT and CDR2 as YYEEEE.

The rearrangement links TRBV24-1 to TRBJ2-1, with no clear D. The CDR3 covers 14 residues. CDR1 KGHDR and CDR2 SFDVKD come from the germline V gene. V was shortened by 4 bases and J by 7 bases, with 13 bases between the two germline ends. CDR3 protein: CATSESVAGNEQFF. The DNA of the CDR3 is TGTGCCACCAGTGAGTCGGTCGCTGGGAATGAGCAGTTCTTC.

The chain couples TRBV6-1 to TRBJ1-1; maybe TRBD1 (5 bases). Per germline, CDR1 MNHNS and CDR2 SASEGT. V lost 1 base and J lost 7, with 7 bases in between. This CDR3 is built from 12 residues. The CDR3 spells CASSEGGLEAFF. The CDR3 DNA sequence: TGTGCCAGCAGTGAAGGGGGCCTTGAAGCTTTCTTT.

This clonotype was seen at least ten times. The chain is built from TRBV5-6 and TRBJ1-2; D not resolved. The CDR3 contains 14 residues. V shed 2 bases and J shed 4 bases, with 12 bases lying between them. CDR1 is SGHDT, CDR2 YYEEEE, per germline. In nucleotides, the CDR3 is TGTGCCAGCAGCTTTTCCATGGCCAGCTATGGCTACACCTTC. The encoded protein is CASSFSMASYGYTF.

The CDR3 bases are TGTGCCTGGAGAGGCCTTCCGGGACTAGCCGATGAGCAGTTCTTC. Translation gives CAWRGLPGLADEQFF. V is TRBV30 and J is TRBJ2-1, with TRBD2 matching over 9 bases. Germline loops: CDR1 GTSNPN, CDR2 SVGIG (reference sequence). Germline trimming cut 3 bases from V and 8 bases from J; bases unmatched to any gene: 11. The length of the CDR3 is 15 residues.

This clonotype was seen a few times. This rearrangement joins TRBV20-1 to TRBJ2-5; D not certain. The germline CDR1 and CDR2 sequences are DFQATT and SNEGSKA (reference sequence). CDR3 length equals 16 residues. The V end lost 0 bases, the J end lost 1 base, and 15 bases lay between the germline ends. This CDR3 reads CSARDPLRASQETQYF. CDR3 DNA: TGCAGTGCTAGAGATCCTTTAAGGGCCAGCCAAGAGACCCAGTACTTC.

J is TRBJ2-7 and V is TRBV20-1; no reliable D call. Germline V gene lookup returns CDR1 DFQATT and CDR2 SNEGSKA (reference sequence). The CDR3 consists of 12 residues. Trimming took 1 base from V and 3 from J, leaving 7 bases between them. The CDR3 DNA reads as TGCAGTGCTAGAGGTCCTCTCTACGAGCAGTACTTC. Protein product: CSARGPLYEQYF.

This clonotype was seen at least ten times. CDR3 region: CASSAEGKAAYNEQFF. The CDR3 nucleotides read TGCGCCAGCAGTGCGGAAGGGAAAGCCGCCTACAATGAGCAGTTCTTC. V is TRBV5-1 and J is TRBJ2-1; D is undetermined. Deletions cut 5 bases from V and 2 bases from J, with 17 bases between. Looked up from germline, CDR1 is SGHRS and CDR2 is YFSETQ. This CDR3 region has 16 residues.

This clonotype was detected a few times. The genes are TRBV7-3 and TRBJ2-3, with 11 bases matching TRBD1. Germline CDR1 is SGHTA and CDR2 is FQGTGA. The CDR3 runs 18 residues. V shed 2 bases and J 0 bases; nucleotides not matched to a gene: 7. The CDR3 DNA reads TGTGCCAGCAGCTTAGGGACAGGGGGGTTCTGGAGCACAGATACGCAGTATTTT. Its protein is CASSLGTGGFWSTDTQYF.

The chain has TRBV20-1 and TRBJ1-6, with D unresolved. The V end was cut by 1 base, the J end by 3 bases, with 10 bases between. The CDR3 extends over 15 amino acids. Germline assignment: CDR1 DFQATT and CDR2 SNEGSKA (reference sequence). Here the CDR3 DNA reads TGCAGTGCTAGAGGCCTTGGCGGCTATAATTCACCCCTCCACTTT. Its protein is CSARGLGGYNSPLHF.

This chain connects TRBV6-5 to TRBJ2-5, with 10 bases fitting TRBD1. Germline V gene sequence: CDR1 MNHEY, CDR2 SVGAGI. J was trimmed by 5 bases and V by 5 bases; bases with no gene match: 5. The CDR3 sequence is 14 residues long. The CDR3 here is CASSDGTGAETQYF. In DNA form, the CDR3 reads TGTGCCAGCAGTGACGGGACAGGGGCTGAGACCCAGTACTTC.

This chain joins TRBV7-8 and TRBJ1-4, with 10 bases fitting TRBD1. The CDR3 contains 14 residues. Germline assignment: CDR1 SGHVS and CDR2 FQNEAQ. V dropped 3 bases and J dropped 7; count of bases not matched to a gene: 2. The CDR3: CASSFGTGVEKLFF. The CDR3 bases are TGTGCCAGCAGCTTCGGGACAGGGGTTGAAAAACTGTTTTTT.

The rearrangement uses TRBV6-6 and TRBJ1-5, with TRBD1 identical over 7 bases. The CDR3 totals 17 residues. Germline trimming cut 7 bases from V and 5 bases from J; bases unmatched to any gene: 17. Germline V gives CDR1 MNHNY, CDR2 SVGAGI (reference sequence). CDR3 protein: CASTRGGRRDSDQPQHF. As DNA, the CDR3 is TGTGCCAGCACTCGGGGGGGGCGCCGGGACAGCGATCAGCCCCAGCATTTT.

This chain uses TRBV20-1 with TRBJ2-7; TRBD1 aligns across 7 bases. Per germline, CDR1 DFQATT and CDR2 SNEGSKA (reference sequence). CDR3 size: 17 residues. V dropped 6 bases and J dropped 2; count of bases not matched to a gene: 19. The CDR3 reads CSAIASGTAFFTYEQYF. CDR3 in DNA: TGCAGTGCAATCGCATCCGGGACAGCCTTTTTCACCTACGAGCAGTACTTC.

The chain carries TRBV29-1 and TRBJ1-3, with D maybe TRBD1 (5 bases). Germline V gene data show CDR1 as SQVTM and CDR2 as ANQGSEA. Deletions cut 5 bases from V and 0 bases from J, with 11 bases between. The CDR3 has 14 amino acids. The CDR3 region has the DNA TGCAGCGTTACACACAGGAGCTCTGGAAACACCATATATTTT. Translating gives CSVTHRSSGNTIYF.

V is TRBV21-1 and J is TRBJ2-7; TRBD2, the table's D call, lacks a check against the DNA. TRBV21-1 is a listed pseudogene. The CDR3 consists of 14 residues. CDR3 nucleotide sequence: TGTGCCAGCAGCAAAGTCCCAGGGTACTGGGAGCAGTACTTC. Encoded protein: CASSKVPGYWEQYF.

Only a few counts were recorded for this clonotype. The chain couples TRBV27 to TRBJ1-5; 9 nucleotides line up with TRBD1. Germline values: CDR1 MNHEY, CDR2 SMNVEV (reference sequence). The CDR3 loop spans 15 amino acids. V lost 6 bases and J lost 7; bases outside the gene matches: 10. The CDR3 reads CASRPGQGIKQPQHF. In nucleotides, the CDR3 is TGTGCCAGCAGACCGGGACAGGGAATTAAACAGCCCCAGCATTTT.

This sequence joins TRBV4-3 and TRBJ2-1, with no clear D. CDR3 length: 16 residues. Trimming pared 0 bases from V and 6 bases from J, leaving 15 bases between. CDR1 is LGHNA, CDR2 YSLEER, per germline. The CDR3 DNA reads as TGCGCCAGCAGCCAAGAATTTGCTAGTGGAGCCAATGAGCAGTTCTTC. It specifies CASSQEFASGANEQFF.